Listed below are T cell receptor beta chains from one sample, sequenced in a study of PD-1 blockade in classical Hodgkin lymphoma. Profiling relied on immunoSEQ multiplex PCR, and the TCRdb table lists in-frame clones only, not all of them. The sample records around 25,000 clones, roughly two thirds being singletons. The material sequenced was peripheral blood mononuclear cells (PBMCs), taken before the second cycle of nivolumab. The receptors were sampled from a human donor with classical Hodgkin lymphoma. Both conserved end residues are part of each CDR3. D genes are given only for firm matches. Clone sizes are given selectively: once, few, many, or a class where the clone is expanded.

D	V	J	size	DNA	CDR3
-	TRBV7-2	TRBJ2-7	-	TGTGCCAGCAGCCCTTGGACAGCCCCCTACGAGCAGTACTTC	CASSPWTAPYEQYF
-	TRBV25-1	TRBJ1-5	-	TGTGCCAGCAGTGAACAGGGCCGGACTAATCAGCCCCAGCATTTT	CASSEQGRTNQPQHF
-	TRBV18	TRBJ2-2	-	TGTGCCAGCTCACCACCCGGGGCAGGGAGGAGAAACACCGGGGAGCTGTTTTTT	CASSPPGAGRRNTGELFF
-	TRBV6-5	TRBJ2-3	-	TGTGCCAGCAGTTACTCCCGGGACTTTTATTCAGATACGCAGTATTTT	CASSYSRDFYSDTQYF
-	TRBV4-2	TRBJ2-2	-	TGTGCCAGCAGCCAAGATGGGCAGGGGACTCGGAGGAACACCGGGGAGCTGTTTTTT	CASSQDGQGTRRNTGELFF
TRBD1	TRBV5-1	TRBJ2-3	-	TGCGCCAGCAGCTTTTGGGACAGTAGCACAGATACGCAGTATTTT	CASSFWDSSTDTQYF
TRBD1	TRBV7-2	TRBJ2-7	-	TGTGCCAGCAGCTTAGGCAGGGGGAACTCCTACGAGCAGTACTTC	CASSLGRGNSYEQYF
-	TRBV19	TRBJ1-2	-	TGTGCCAGTAAAGGCGGACTCGGCTATGGCTACACCTTC	CASKGGLGYGYTF
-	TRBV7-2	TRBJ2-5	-	TGTGCCAGCAGCAAAAGGGGTCAGATCCAAGAGACCCAGTACTTC	CASSKRGQIQETQYF
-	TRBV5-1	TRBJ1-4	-	TGCGCCAGCAGCTGGGGACGGGGGCTTAATGAAAAACTGTTTTTT	CASSWGRGLNEKLFF
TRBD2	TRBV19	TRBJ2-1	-	TGTGCCAGTAGTCGATTAGACCCGAGTGGGAGGGTGGTCTCCTACAATGAGCAGTTCTTC	CASSRLDPSGRVVSYNEQFF
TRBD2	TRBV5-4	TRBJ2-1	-	TGTGCCAGCAGCCAGACTAGCGGGAGAAGGAATGAGCAGTTCTTC	CASSQTSGRRNEQFF
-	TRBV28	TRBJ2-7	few	TGTGCCAGCAGTTTGAAGGGGGACGGGAGTCACGAGCAGTACTTC	CASSLKGDGSHEQYF
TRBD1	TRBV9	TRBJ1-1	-	TGTGCCAGCAGCTCCCGGGACAGTTTCTATCCTGAAGCTTTCTTT	CASSSRDSFYPEAFF
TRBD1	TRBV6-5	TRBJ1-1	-	TGTGCCAGCAGTCTAACAGGGGGCTTTAACACTGAAGCTTTCTTT	CASSLTGGFNTEAFF
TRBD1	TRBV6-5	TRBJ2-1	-	TGTGCCAGCAGTTACGAGACAGGGGGGAGGAATGAGCAGTTCTTC	CASSYETGGRNEQFF
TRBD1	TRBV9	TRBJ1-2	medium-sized	TGTGCCAGCAGCGTGGGACAGGACTATGGCTACACCTTC	CASSVGQDYGYTF
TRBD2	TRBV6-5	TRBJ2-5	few	TGTGCCAGCAGTTCCGCGGGGGGGGAGAAGACCCAGTACTTC	CASSSAGGEKTQYF
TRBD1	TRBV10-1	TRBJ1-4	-	TGCGCCAGCAGTTACGTGGCAGGGGGCGGAGGAGGGAAAGAAAAACTGTTTTTT	CASSYVAGGGGGKEKLFF
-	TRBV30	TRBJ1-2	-	TGTGCCTGGAGTCCAGGGTCCTCAAACTTCTATGGCTACACCTTC	CAWSPGSSNFYGYTF
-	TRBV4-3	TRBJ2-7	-	TGCGCCAGCAGCCAAGATTCGACCTCCTACGAGCAGTACTTC	CASSQDSTSYEQYF
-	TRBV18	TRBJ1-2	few	TGTGCCAGCTCACCCCAGGATCTGTGGGGCTACACCTTC	CASSPQDLWGYTF
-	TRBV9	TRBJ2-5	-	TGTGCCAGCAGCAGCGGCAGGGGAGAGACCCAGTACTTC	CASSSGRGETQYF
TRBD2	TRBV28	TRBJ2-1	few	TGTGCCAGCATTGGGACTAGCGGGAATATTTGGAACAATGAGCAGTTCTTC	CASIGTSGNIWNNEQFF
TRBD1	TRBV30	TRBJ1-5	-	TGTGCCTGGAGTATCGACAGGGTTAAGCCCCAGCATTTT	CAWSIDRVKPQHF
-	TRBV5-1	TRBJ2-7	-	TGCGCCAGCAGTCGCGGGTCCCAATTTCCCTACGAGCAGTACTTC	CASSRGSQFPYEQYF
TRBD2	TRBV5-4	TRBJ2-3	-	TGTGCCAGCAGCCCCGGGACTAGCGCCACAGATACGCAGTATTTT	CASSPGTSATDTQYF
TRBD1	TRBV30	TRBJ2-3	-	TGTGCCTGGAGTGATACAGGGGGCTTCACAGATACGCAGTATTTT	CAWSDTGGFTDTQYF
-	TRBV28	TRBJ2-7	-	TGTGCCAGCAGTTACCAACAGGGGAGGCCCTACGAGCAGTACTTC	CASSYQQGRPYEQYF
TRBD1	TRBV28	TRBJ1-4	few	TGTGCCAGCAGCTACCACAGGGGCCAGAATGAAAAACTGTTTTTT	CASSYHRGQNEKLFF
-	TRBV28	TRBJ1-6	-	TGTGCCAGCAGTTTATGGGAGGGGGGCTCACCCCTCCACTTT	CASSLWEGGSPLHF
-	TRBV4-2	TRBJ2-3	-	TGTGCCAGCAGCCAAGGTCCAGGGGGAGGAGATACGCAGTATTTT	CASSQGPGGGDTQYF
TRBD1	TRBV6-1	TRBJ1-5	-	TGTGCCAGCAGCGGACAGGGTTTCAAACAGCCCCAGCATTTT	CASSGQGFKQPQHF
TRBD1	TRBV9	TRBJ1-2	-	TGTGCCAGCAGCCTTCAACAGGGGAACGGCTACACCTTC	CASSLQQGNGYTF
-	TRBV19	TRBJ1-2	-	TGTGCCAGTAGTATTAGTCAGGGAGTGGGAAACGACTATGGCTACACCTTC	CASSISQGVGNDYGYTF
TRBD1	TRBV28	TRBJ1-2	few	TGTGCCAGCAGTTACAGGGGCGGTGGCTACACCTTC	CASSYRGGGYTF
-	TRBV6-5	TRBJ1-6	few	TGTGCCAGCAGTTTAGCCACAGCCAATTCACCCCTCCACTTT	CASSLATANSPLHF
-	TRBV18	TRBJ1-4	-	TGTGCCAGCTCTACCTCAGGGGTAAAGGAAAAACTGTTTTTT	CASSTSGVKEKLFF
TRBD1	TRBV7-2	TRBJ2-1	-	TGTGCCAGCAGCAGGGACAGTAATTACAATGAGCAGTTCTTC	CASSRDSNYNEQFF
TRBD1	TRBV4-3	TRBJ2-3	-	TGCGCCAGCAGCCAACGGGACAGGGGGATTCTTGTTACGCAGTATTTT	CASSQRDRGILVTQYF
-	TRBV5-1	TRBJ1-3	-	TGCGCCAGCAGCTTGAAGGGCACCGCCACTGGAAACACCATATATTTT	CASSLKGTATGNTIYF
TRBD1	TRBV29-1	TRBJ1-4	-	TGCAGCGCAAGAGCAGGGGGACCAAATGAAAAACTGTTTTTT	CSARAGGPNEKLFF
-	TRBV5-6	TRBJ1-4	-	TGTGCCAGCAGCTTGGCCCTCCTCGAAAAACTGTTTTTT	CASSLALLEKLFF
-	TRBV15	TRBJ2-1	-	TGTGCCACCAGCAGAGATGGGACCAGATACAATGAGCAGTTCTTC	CATSRDGTRYNEQFF
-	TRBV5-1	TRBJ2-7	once	TGCGCCAGCAGCTTAGAGACGTATAGTAGGGGGTACTTC	CASSLETYSRGYF
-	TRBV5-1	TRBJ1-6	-	TGCGCCAGCAGCTTGCAGGGTTATAATTCACCCCTCCACTTT	CASSLQGYNSPLHF
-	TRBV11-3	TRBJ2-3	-	TGTGCCAGCAGCTTAGAAAGGACGGATACGCAGTATTTT	CASSLERTDTQYF
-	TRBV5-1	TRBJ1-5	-	TGCGCCAGCAGCCCTACGGGCGGCAATCAGCCCCAGCATTTT	CASSPTGGNQPQHF
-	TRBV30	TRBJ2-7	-	TGTGCCTGGAGTCACTCCGCGGCGACCGAGCAGTACTTC	CAWSHSAATEQYF
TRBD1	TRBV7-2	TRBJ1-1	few	TGTGCCAGCAGCTGGGGGACAGGAATGAACACTGAAGCTTTCTTT	CASSWGTGMNTEAFF
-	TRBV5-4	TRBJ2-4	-	TGTGCCAGCACACCGGAAATAGCCAAAAACATTCAGTACTTC	CASTPEIAKNIQYF
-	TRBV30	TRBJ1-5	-	TGTGCCTGGAGTGATAGCAATCAGCCCCAGCATTTT	CAWSDSNQPQHF
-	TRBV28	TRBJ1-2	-	TGTGCCAGCAGGGGGGTTGGGGAGCCCGACTATGGCTACACCTTC	CASRGVGEPDYGYTF
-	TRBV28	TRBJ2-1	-	TGTGCCCTACAGGGGGGGGATGAGCAGTTCTTC	CALQGGDEQFF
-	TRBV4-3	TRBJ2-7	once	TGCGCCAGCAGCCAAGAACAGGGTAACTACGAGCAGTACTTC	CASSQEQGNYEQYF